The present entry profiles one TCR beta chain with its context. One entry per CDR3 protein results from TCRdb running MiXCR on the PCR reads. The sample lists under 800,000 distinct CDR3 sequences; around 25% were seen once. This entry comes from a study of molecular identifiers for immune sequencing clone quantification. V dropped 7 bases and J dropped 13 bases, with 13 bases sitting between them. This CDR3 comprises 11 residues. The sequence was collected from a human donor in good health. Some libraries in this study had Jurkat cell RNA spiked in. This rearrangement joins TRBV12-3 or TRBV12-4 to TRBJ1-4; D might be TRBD1 (5 bases). Sequenced: naive CD8+ T cells from blood, with Jurkat cell RNA spiked in. Described subset: FACS-sorted CD8+CD4-CCR7+CD45RA+ naive T cells. CDR3: CASTRGELLFF. DNA for the CDR3: TGTGCCAGCACAAGGGGTGAATTACTGTTTTTT.